A selection of T cell receptor beta chains follows, all from one sample in a study of blood T cell repertoires in COVID-19. The data were produced by immunoSEQ multiplex PCR, yet TCRdb's version contains in-frame clones alone and is incomplete. The data show 91,000 or so clones, about 90% seen once. Material for sequencing was peripheral blood. These TCRs come from a woman aged 45 to 65 in a cohort sampled during active COVID-19. Each CDR3 is given with its conserved first and last residue. D genes are given only for firm matches. Some rows mark clone size as missing; the rest say once, few, many or name a class of expanded clone.

>.|once|TRBV5-1|TRBJ1-1
CASSPGHSGLNTEAFF
TGCGCCAGCAGCCCTGGCCACAGTGGCCTGAACACTGAAGCTTTCTTT
>.|.|TRBV11-2|TRBJ2-3
CASSLGSIRDRGGSDTQYF
TGTGCCAGCAGCTTAGGGTCTATCAGAGACAGGGGAGGGTCAGATACGCAGTATTTT
>.|few|TRBV4-2|TRBJ1-2
CASSQVGDWGGYTF
TGTGCCAGCAGCCAAGTGGGGGACTGGGGCGGCTACACCTTC
>TRBD1|.|TRBV12-3/TRBV12-4|TRBJ2-5
CASRNRDSLNF
TGTGCCAGCAGAAACCGGGACAGTTTAAACTTC
>.|.|TRBV21-1|TRBJ1-1
CASGRTGDLSTEAFF
TGTGCCAGCGGGAGGACAGGGGATTTGAGCACTGAAGCTTTCTTT
>.|.|TRBV5-1|TRBJ1-1
CASSKDRNTEAFF
TGCGCCAGCAGCAAGGACAGGAACACTGAAGCTTTCTTT
>.|.|TRBV28|TRBJ1-5
CASSFLGRRSNQPQHF
TGTGCCAGCAGTTTTCTGGGTAGGAGAAGCAATCAGCCCCAGCATTTT
>.|few|TRBV5-4|TRBJ2-2
CASTLPDKNTGELFF
TGTGCCAGCACCCTCCCCGACAAGAACACCGGGGAGCTGTTTTTT
>.|.|TRBV19|TRBJ1-5
CASKWGAGGNQPQHF
TGTGCCAGTAAATGGGGCGCGGGGGGCAATCAGCCCCAGCATTTT
>TRBD1|.|TRBV20-1|TRBJ2-7
CSVRGNYEQYF
TGCAGTGTCAGGGGGAATTACGAGCAGTACTTC
>.|once|TRBV9|TRBJ2-3
CASSVVGDTQYF
TGTGCCAGCAGCGTAGTCGGAGATACGCAGTATTTT
>.|.|TRBV5-4|TRBJ2-1
CASSLGGSRYNEQFF
TGTGCCAGCAGCCTCGGTGGTAGCAGATACAATGAGCAGTTCTTC
>TRBD1|few|TRBV9|TRBJ1-6
CASSVETGGNSPLHF
TGTGCCAGCAGCGTAGAGACAGGGGGGAACTCACCCCTCCACTTT
>.|.|TRBV7-2|TRBJ1-2
CASSYQTGGYGYTF
TGTGCCAGCAGCTACCAAACGGGGGGCTATGGCTACACCTTC
>.|.|TRBV20-1|TRBJ1-2
CSASGDGYTF
TGCAGTGCCTCAGGGGATGGCTACACCTTC
>TRBD2|.|TRBV5-4|TRBJ2-7
CASSLDPTSDEQYF
TGTGCCAGCAGCTTGGACCCCACTAGCGACGAGCAGTACTTC
>TRBD2|.|TRBV24-1|TRBJ2-1
CATSDLRAGGTVGQFF
TGTGCCACCAGTGATTTGAGAGCGGGAGGGACGGTAGGGCAGTTCTTC
>.|.|TRBV15|TRBJ2-7
CATSRGIRVSPWDEQYF
TGTGCCACCAGCAGAGGTATCAGGGTATCCCCCTGGGACGAGCAGTACTTC
>TRBD1|medium-sized|TRBV27|TRBJ1-2
CASRTGAGGYTF
TGTGCCAGCAGGACAGGGGCCGGGGGCTACACCTTC
>.|.|TRBV7-6|TRBJ2-5
CASSLGGAYQETQYF
TGTGCCAGCAGCTTAGGCGGGGCGTACCAAGAGACCCAGTACTTC
>.|.|TRBV18|TRBJ1-3
CASSPALSGNTIYF
TGTGCCAGCTCACCAGCCCTATCTGGAAACACCATATATTTT
>.|.|TRBV19|TRBJ1-1
CASSIDMSGAEAFF
TGTGCCAGTAGTATAGATATGAGCGGGGCTGAAGCTTTCTTT
>.|.|TRBV7-9|TRBJ1-1
CASSPGLMMNTEAFF
TGTGCCAGCAGCCCGGGACTGATGATGAACACTGAAGCTTTCTTT
>.|.|TRBV6-5|TRBJ2-7
CASSSIVEQYF
TGTGCCAGCAGTTCCATAGTCGAGCAGTACTTC
>TRBD1|once|TRBV5-1|TRBJ1-4
CASSPDRESEKLFF
TGCGCCAGCAGCCCGGACAGGGAAAGTGAAAAACTGTTTTTT
>.|.|TRBV2|TRBJ2-7
CARQVYPDSYEQYF
TGTGCCAGACAGGTCTACCCCGATTCCTACGAGCAGTACTTC
>.|.|TRBV12-2|TRBJ2-1
CASRLLRGAPYNEQFF
TGTGCAAGTCGCCTACTCCGCGGGGCCCCTTACAATGAGCAGTTCTTC
>.|.|TRBV7-9|TRBJ2-3
CASQGQTDTQYF
TGTGCCAGCCAAGGACAGACAGATACGCAGTATTTT
>TRBD1|.|TRBV11-2|TRBJ2-1
CASSILQGAVPYNEQFF
TGTGCCAGCAGTATTTTGCAGGGGGCAGTCCCCTACAATGAGCAGTTCTTC
>.|.|TRBV6-1|TRBJ1-5
CASSDGPVSNQPQHF
TGTGCCAGCAGTGATGGGCCTGTTAGCAATCAGCCCCAGCATTTT
>.|.|TRBV12-3/TRBV12-4|TRBJ1-1
CASSLRSAGAFF
TGTGCCAGCAGTTTAAGATCGGCAGGGGCTTTCTTT
>TRBD1|.|TRBV18|TRBJ1-5
CASSPPNRGSQPQHF
TGTGCCAGCTCACCACCGAACAGGGGTTCTCAGCCCCAGCATTTT
>TRBD1|.|TRBV9|TRBJ2-3
CASSGLGQGTSRDTQYF
TGTGCCAGCAGCGGTTTGGGACAGGGGACGAGTAGGGATACGCAGTATTTT
>.|.|TRBV30|TRBJ2-3
CAWSAWGHTDTQYF
TGTGCCTGGAGTGCCTGGGGGCACACAGATACGCAGTATTTT
>TRBD1|.|TRBV10-3|TRBJ2-7
CAISEPGTAYEQYF
TGTGCCATCAGTGAGCCCGGGACAGCCTACGAGCAGTACTTC
>TRBD1|once|TRBV20-1|TRBJ1-5
CSASPGTGFGSQHF
TGCAGTGCTAGTCCCGGGACAGGGTTTGGGTCCCAGCATTTT
>.|once|TRBV29-1|TRBJ2-2
CSVVAGTGELFF
TGCAGCGTCGTTGCGGGGACCGGGGAGCTGTTTTTT
>TRBD1|.|TRBV7-9|TRBJ2-3
CASSLGGTGMDTQYF
TGTGCCAGCAGCTTAGGCGGGACAGGGATGGATACGCAGTATTTT
>TRBD2|.|TRBV12-5|TRBJ2-2
CASGLARLAGTANTGELFF
TGTGCTAGTGGTTTGGCCCGACTAGCGGGGACAGCGAACACCGGGGAGCTGTTTTTT
>.|.|TRBV21-1|TRBJ2-7
CASSLPGGELYYEQYF
TGTGCCAGCAGCCTCCCCGGGGGGGAGTTGTACTACGAGCAGTACTTC
>TRBD1|.|TRBV5-1|TRBJ1-2
CASSAPGQNYGYTF
TGCGCCAGCAGCGCGCCGGGACAGAACTATGGCTACACCTTC